The clone carrying this T cell receptor (beta chain) was observed a few times. The antigen remains unidentified. The source of the sample is a study of shared clonotypes between healthy human individuals. Background on the study: For every donor, three CD4 naive, three CD4 memory, two CD8 naive and one CD8 memory plates were used.

Study-wide points: Among non-shared clonotypes, generation probabilities were lower than among those shared by all four donors.

CDR3 size: 17 residues. The germline gives CDR1 MNHEY, CDR2 SMNVEV (reference sequence). V was pared by 6 bases and J by 1 base, with 19 bases between. Repertoires were generated with immunoSEQ multiplex PCR, while TCRdb's copy carries only in-frame clones and drops some. Of over 150,000 clones in the sample, approximately 61% are singletons; the top ten hold under 11%. Partitioning of CD4+ cells yielded a CD45RA+ naive subset and a CD45RA-negative memory subset. The TCR was taken from a man aged 25 to 40 in good health. The specimen sequenced was memory CD4+ T cells sorted from blood. The sample's subset: CD45RA-negative fraction. The J gene is TRBJ2-1, the V gene TRBV27, with a tentative D call TRBD1 (5 bases). In DNA form, the CDR3 reads TGTGCCAGCAGCCCTACTCGTCTCTCAGGGTCCTACAATGAGCAGTTCTTC. It encodes CASSPTRLSGSYNEQFF.